The source of this T cell receptor beta chain is a study of shared clonotypes between healthy human individuals. V was clipped by 8 bases and J by 2 bases; unmatched bases: 12. The CDR3 totals 14 residues. Germline V gives CDR1 SQVTM, CDR2 ANQGSEA. Overall study results and limits: Sequencing depth was predicted to influence how clonotypes are shared among donors.

This clone has just a few counts. Its antigen is unidentified. Measured with immunoSEQ multiplex PCR; TCRdb has only the in-frame clones, and not every one. The sample lists some 240,000 clones; about 69% were seen once. This chain links TRBV29-1 with TRBJ2-7, with 7 positions matching TRBD1. Input material: memory CD4+ T cells sorted from blood. The subset is: CD45RA-negative fraction. This sequence originates from a man between 25 and 39 years old in good health. The CDR3 region is CSISRDRGTYEQYF. CDR3 nucleotide sequence: TGCAGCATATCCCGGGACAGAGGGACCTACGAGCAGTACTTC.